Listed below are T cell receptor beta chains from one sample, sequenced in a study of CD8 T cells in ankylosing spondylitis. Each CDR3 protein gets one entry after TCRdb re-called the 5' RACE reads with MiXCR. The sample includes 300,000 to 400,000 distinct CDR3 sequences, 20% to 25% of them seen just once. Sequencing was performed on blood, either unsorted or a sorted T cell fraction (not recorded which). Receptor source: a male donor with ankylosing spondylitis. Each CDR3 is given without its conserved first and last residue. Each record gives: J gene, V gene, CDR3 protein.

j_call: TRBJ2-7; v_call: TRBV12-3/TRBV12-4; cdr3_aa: ASTVTSGGSYEQY
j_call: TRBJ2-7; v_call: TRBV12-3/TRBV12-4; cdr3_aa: ASWRRRESEQY
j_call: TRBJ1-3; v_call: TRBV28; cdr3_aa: ASRTGNSGNTIY
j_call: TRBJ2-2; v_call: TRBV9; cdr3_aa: ASSAQGARELF
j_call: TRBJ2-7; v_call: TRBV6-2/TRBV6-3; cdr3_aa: ASSYAGPETLKAVAFYEQY
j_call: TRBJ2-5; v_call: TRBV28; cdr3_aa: ASSLGGLAPKTQY
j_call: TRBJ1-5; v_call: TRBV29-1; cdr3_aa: SVGRGRDQPQH
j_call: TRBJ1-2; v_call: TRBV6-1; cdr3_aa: AIDPNYGYT
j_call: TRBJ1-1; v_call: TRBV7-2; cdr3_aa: ASSPGGGRRDTEAF
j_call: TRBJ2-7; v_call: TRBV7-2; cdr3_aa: ASSPPTSYSYEQY